The 14 T cell receptor beta chains in this list originate from one sample, sequenced in a study of shared clonotypes between healthy human individuals. Sequencing was performed with immunoSEQ multiplex PCR; in TCRdb, only in-frame clones are kept and a portion is missing. The data show hundreds of thousands of clones, 73% seen once. Specimen: memory CD4+ T cells sorted from blood. As to subset: CD45RA-negative fraction. The receptors here all came from a woman aged 30 to 39 in good health.

The rearrangement uses TRBV2 and TRBJ1-2; 8 bases agree with TRBD1. J gave up 7 bases and V 1 base, and 5 bases lay outside the gene matches. This CDR3 region has 14 residues. From germline, CDR1 is SNHLY and CDR2 FYNNEI. CDR3 bases: TGTGCCAGCAGTGAAGGTCCAGGGGGCGCTGGCTACACCTTC. Translating it yields CASSEGPGGAGYTF.

This chain connects TRBV11-2 to TRBJ2-7, with 7 bases aligning to TRBD2. CDR1 and CDR2 from the germline V gene are SGHAT and FQNNGV. Trimming at V came to 4 bases and at J to 3 bases, leaving 6 bases not matched to a gene. The CDR3 totals 14 residues. This chain's CDR3 is CASSSGGGNYEQYF. The CDR3 DNA reads TGTGCCAGCAGCTCAGGCGGGGGAAACTACGAGCAGTACTTC.

This clone appeared once. The chain carries TRBV19 and TRBJ1-1, with 9 bases lining up with TRBD1. The CDR3 consists of 15 residues. Germline V gene sequence: CDR1 LNHDA, CDR2 SQIVND (reference sequence). V lost 6 bases to trimming and J lost 5 bases; unmatched junction nucleotides: 10. The CDR3 sequence: CASSDTTGGQTEAFF. In nucleotides, the CDR3 is TGTGCCAGTAGCGACACGACAGGGGGACAAACTGAAGCTTTCTTT.

The chain carries TRBV7-9 and TRBJ2-1; no reliable D call. Germline values: CDR1 SEHNR, CDR2 FQNEAQ (reference sequence). This CDR3 has 16 amino acids. The V gene lost 2 bases and the J gene lost 4 bases, with 15 bases spanning the gap. In nucleotides, the CDR3 is TGTGCCAGCAGCTTACCGGGCAGAATATTGTACAATGAGCAGTTCTTC. Protein sequence: CASSLPGRILYNEQFF.

V and J are TRBV14 and TRBJ2-5, with 14 bases identical to TRBD2. The junction had 9 bases not matched to a gene; V was cut back by 3 bases and J by 6 bases. Germline loops: CDR1 SGHDN, CDR2 FVKESK. CDR3 length: 17 amino acids. The CDR3 DNA is TGTGCCAGCAGCCAGTATGGACTAGCGGGAGGCAGGAAGACCCAGTACTTC. This encodes CASSQYGLAGGRKTQYF. The variable domain in full, completed from reference TRBV14 and TRBJ2-5, reads EAGVTQFPSHSVIEKGQTVTLRCDPISGHDNLYWYRRVMGKEIKFLLHFVKESKQDESGMPNNRFLAERTGGTYSTLKVQPAELEDSGVYFCASSQYGLAGGRKTQYFGPGTRLLVL.

The chain is built from TRBV11-2 and TRBJ2-5, with TRBD2 as a possible D gene (7 bases). The germline gives CDR1 SGHAT, CDR2 FQNNGV. Trimming pared 4 bases from V and 5 bases from J, leaving 14 bases between. The CDR3 has 14 residues. The chain's CDR3 is CASSSNRGGETQYF. The CDR3 region has the DNA TGTGCCAGCAGCTCGAATAGGGGGGGGGAGACCCAGTACTTC.

The table lists this clone with a few counts. The J gene is TRBJ1-5, the V gene TRBV19; 10 bases match TRBD1. The CDR3 has 14 residues. CDR1 and CDR2 (germline): LNHDA, SQIVND (reference sequence). J was trimmed by 7 bases and V by 3 bases; bases with no gene match: 3. CDR3 bases: TGTGCCAGTAGTATCGGGACAGGGGAACAGCCCCAGCATTTT. Its translation is CASSIGTGEQPQHF.

A remark on this clone: Other nucleotide sequences in the sample specify the same CDR3. The genes are TRBV11-2 and TRBJ2-7; 9 bases are shared with TRBD1. The trim removed 4 bases at V and 3 bases at J, leaving 4 bases unmatched. The CDR3 totals 14 residues. CDR1 is SGHAT and CDR2 is FQNNGV in the germline V gene. The CDR3 region has the DNA TGTGCCAGCAGCTCCGGGACAGGGTACTACGAGCAGTACTTC. Protein sequence: CASSSGTGYYEQYF.

The chain combines TRBV18 with TRBJ2-7, with 8 bases that match TRBD2. The ends lost 1 base at V and 1 base at J; junction bases unmatched: 6. Germline CDR1 and CDR2: KGHSH and LQKENI. The CDR3 is 16 residues long. The CDR3 is CASSPREREWSYEQYF. In DNA, the CDR3 is TGTGCCAGCTCACCACGGGAGCGGGAGTGGTCCTACGAGCAGTACTTC. The entire variable domain, with the rest obtained from reference TRBV18 and TRBJ2-7, is as follows: NAGVMQNPRHLVRRRGQEARLRCSPMKGHSHVYWYRQLPEEGLKFMVYLQKENIIDESGMPKERFSAEFPKEGPSILRIQQVVRGDSAAYFCASSPREREWSYEQYFGPGTRLTVT.

The CDR3 region is CASSPGDSNYEQYF. The CDR3 nucleotides read TGTGCCAGCAGCCCCGGGGACAGCAACTACGAGCAGTACTTC. The rearrangement uses TRBV11-3 and TRBJ2-7; 7 nucleotides agree with TRBD1. V gave up 5 bases and J gave up 3 bases; unmatched junction bases: 7. In germline, CDR1 is SGHNT, CDR2 YENEEA. The CDR3 has 14 amino acids.

The chain carries TRBV7-2 and TRBJ1-4, with 11 bases that match TRBD1. Trimming took 4 bases from V and 6 from J; bases not matched to a gene: 1. The CDR3 is 14 residues long. Germline loops: CDR1 SGHTA, CDR2 FQGNSA. The CDR3 sequence is CASSSDRGHEKLFF. The CDR3 DNA reads TGTGCCAGCAGCTCGGACAGGGGGCATGAAAAACTGTTTTTT.

This clone was counted only a few times. The chain combines TRBV19 with TRBJ2-1; 9 bases are shared with TRBD2. This CDR3 contains 15 residues. The germline V gene has CDR1 LNHDA and CDR2 SQIVND (reference sequence). The V gene end was trimmed by 5 bases and the J gene end by 5 bases; junction bases not matched to a gene: 7. The CDR3 is CASSPRAGGDNEQFF. CDR3 nucleotide sequence: TGTGCCAGTAGTCCGCGGGCGGGAGGGGACAATGAGCAGTTCTTC.

This clone has a single count. V usage is TRBV30 and J usage is TRBJ1-4; TRBD1 matches at 9 bases. The V gene end was trimmed by 1 base and the J gene end by 8 bases; junction bases not matched to a gene: 5. Germline lookup yields CDR1 GTSNPN and CDR2 SVGIG (reference sequence). This CDR3 comprises 14 residues. The CDR3 DNA sequence: TGTGCCTGGAGTGCGGGACAGGGATCAGAAAAACTGTTTTTT. The encoded protein is CAWSAGQGSEKLFF.

This chain uses TRBV6-5 with TRBJ1-3; no firm D call. CDR3 length equals 16 residues. The germline V and J ends were trimmed by 3 bases and 0 bases, with 12 bases remaining between them. Per the germline V gene, CDR1 is MNHEY and CDR2 is SVGAGI. As DNA, the CDR3 is TGTGCCAGCAGTTATTATAAGGACCCCTCTGGAAACACCATATATTTT. Encoded protein: CASSYYKDPSGNTIYF.